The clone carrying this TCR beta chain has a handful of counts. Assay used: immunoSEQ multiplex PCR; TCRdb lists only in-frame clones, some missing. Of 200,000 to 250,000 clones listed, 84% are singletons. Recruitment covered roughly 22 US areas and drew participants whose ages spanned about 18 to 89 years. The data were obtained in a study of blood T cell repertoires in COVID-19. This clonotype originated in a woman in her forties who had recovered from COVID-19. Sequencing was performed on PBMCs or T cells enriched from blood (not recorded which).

CDR3 protein: CSASGKYEQFF. The DNA of the CDR3 is TGCAGTGCTTCGGGGAAGTATGAGCAGTTCTTC. The chain employs TRBV20-1 and TRBJ2-1, with D perhaps TRBD2 (5 bases). V was trimmed by 5 bases and J by 8 bases, leaving 10 bases between them. Germline V CDR1 and CDR2: DFQATT, SNEGSKA (reference sequence). This CDR3 has 11 residues.